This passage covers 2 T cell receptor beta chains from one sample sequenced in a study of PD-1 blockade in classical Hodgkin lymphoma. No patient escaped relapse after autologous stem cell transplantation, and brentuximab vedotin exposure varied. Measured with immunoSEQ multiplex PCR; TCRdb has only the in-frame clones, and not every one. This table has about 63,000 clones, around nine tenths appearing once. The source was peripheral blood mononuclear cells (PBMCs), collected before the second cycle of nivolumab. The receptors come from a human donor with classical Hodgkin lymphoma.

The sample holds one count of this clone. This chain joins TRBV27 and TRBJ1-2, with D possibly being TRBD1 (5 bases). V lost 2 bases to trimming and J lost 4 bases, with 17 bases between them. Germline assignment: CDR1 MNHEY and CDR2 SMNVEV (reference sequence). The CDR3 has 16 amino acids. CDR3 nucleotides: TGTGCCAGCAGTTTACTCATCAACCGGGGCCTCTATGGCTACACCTTC. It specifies CASSLLINRGLYGYTF.

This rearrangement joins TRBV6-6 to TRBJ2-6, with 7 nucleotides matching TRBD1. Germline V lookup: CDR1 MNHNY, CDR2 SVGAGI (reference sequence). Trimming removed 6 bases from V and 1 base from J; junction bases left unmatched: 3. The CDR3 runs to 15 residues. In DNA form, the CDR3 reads TGTGCCAGCAGCGACAGGGTTTCTGGGGCCAACGTCCTGACTTTC. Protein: CASSDRVSGANVLTF.